The entry below gives a single T cell receptor beta chain sequence along with its context. Its cognate antigen is unknown. The sample belongs to a study of radiotherapy plus CTLA-4 blockade in lung cancer. The wider study: Objective response rate was around 19%; disease control rate, about 28%. Study outcomes and limitations: Blood-borne expansion of tumor-derived TCR clones followed radiotherapy plus ipilimumab. Best predicting response, reportedly, were early blood T cell clone dynamics, with interferon-beta.

V shed 3 bases, J shed 0 bases, and the junction held 11 bases outside the gene matches. The CDR3 extends over 17 amino acids. Germline-derived CDR1 and CDR2 are SGHDT and YYEEEE. CTLA-4 blockade using ipilimumab, together with focal radiation, was received by patients with chemo-refractory metastatic non-small-cell lung cancer. The repertoire was sequenced with immunoSEQ multiplex PCR; TCRdb's copy has only in-frame clones and lacks some. This table holds roughly 120,000 clones, 78% found once. Sequences were derived from peripheral blood, sampled from a patient treated with radiotherapy plus ipilimumab. The genes are TRBV5-6 and TRBJ2-7; TRBD1 matches 8 bases. The sequence derives from a human donor with non-small cell lung cancer who had a partial response to radiotherapy plus ipilimumab. CDR3 DNA sequence: TGTGCCAGCAGCTCCTTAGGCTGGACAGGGAGCTCCTACGAGCAGTACTTC. This translates into CASSSLGWTGSSYEQYF.